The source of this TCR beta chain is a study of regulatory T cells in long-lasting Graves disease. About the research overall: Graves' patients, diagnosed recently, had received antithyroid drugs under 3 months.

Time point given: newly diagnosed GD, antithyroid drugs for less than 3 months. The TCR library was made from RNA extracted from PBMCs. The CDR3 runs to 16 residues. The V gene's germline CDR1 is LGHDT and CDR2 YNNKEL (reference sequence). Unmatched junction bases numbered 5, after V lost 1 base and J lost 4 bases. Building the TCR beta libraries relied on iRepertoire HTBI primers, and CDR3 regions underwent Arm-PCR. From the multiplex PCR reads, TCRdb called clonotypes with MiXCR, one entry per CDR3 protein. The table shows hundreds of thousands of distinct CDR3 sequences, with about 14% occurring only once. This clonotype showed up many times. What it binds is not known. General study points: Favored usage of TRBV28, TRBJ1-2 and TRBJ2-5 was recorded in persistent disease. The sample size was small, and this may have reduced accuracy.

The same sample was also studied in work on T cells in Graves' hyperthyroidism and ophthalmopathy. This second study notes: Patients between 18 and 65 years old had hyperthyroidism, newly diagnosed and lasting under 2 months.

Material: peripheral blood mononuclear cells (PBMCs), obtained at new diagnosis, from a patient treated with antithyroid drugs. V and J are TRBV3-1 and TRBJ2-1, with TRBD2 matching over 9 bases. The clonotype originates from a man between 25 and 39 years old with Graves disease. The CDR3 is CASSQGGLATYNEQFF. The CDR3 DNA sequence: TGTGCCAGCAGCCAAGGAGGACTAGCGACATACAATGAGCAGTTCTTC.